This is a list of T cell receptor beta chains from one sample in a study of blood T cell repertoires in COVID-19. Data came from immunoSEQ multiplex PCR; TCRdb stores just in-frame clones and leaves some out. The sample lists about 480,000 clones; approximately 88% were seen once. The sequenced material came from peripheral blood. The receptors were sampled from a woman aged 50 to 60 with COVID-19, enrolled during active disease. CDR3s include the opening cysteine and the closing phenylalanine or tryptophan. Each record gives: clone size, V gene, D gene, J gene, CDR3 protein, CDR3 DNA. A D gene is named only where the DNA matches it firmly. Clone size is shown for a subset of rows, as once, few, many or a class of expanded clone.

abundance: NA; v_gene: TRBV5-1; d_gene: TRBD1; j_gene: TRBJ1-6; CDR3aa: CASSQGGSSYNSPLHF; CDR3nt: TGCGCCAGCAGCCAGGGGGGAAGCTCCTATAATTCACCCCTCCACTTT
abundance: NA; v_gene: TRBV27; d_gene: TRBD1; j_gene: TRBJ1-1; CDR3aa: CASSLYGTGSGPEAFF; CDR3nt: TGTGCCAGCAGTTTATACGGGACAGGGTCTGGCCCTGAAGCTTTCTTT
abundance: NA; v_gene: TRBV4-2; d_gene: NA; j_gene: TRBJ2-1; CDR3aa: CASSLQTSILFF; CDR3nt: TGTGCCAGCAGCCTGCAGACTAGTATACTGTTCTTC
abundance: NA; v_gene: TRBV4-2; d_gene: TRBD2; j_gene: TRBJ2-1; CDR3aa: CASSPSGGAYNEQFF; CDR3nt: TGTGCCAGCAGCCCTAGCGGGGGGGCTTACAATGAGCAGTTCTTC
abundance: NA; v_gene: TRBV27; d_gene: TRBD2; j_gene: TRBJ2-1; CDR3aa: CASSPGTSGGIEQFF; CDR3nt: TGTGCCAGCAGTCCCGGGACTAGCGGGGGGATAGAGCAGTTCTTC
abundance: NA; v_gene: TRBV9; d_gene: TRBD2; j_gene: TRBJ2-1; CDR3aa: CASSGRLAHNEQFF; CDR3nt: TGTGCCAGCAGCGGTAGACTAGCGCACAATGAGCAGTTCTTC
abundance: NA; v_gene: TRBV11-2; d_gene: NA; j_gene: TRBJ2-3; CDR3aa: CASSSLHRGHTDTQYF; CDR3nt: TGTGCCAGCAGCAGCCTCCATCGAGGGCACACAGATACGCAGTATTTT
abundance: few; v_gene: TRBV5-1; d_gene: TRBD1; j_gene: TRBJ1-2; CDR3aa: CASRPGTGDYGYTF; CDR3nt: TGCGCCAGCAGACCCGGGACAGGGGACTATGGCTACACCTTC
abundance: NA; v_gene: TRBV6-1; d_gene: TRBD1; j_gene: TRBJ2-3; CDR3aa: CASSELRTGGTDTQYF; CDR3nt: TGTGCCAGCAGTGAGCTACGGACAGGGGGCACAGATACGCAGTATTTT
abundance: NA; v_gene: TRBV30; d_gene: NA; j_gene: TRBJ1-2; CDR3aa: CAFQTAGGNGYTF; CDR3nt: TGTGCCTTTCAAACGGCTGGAGGGAATGGCTACACCTTC
abundance: NA; v_gene: TRBV30; d_gene: NA; j_gene: TRBJ1-2; CDR3aa: CAWRVSRGYGYTF; CDR3nt: TGTGCCTGGAGGGTCTCCCGGGGCTATGGCTACACCTTC
abundance: NA; v_gene: TRBV9; d_gene: TRBD1; j_gene: TRBJ1-2; CDR3aa: CASSAGDRAGHGYTF; CDR3nt: TGTGCCAGCAGCGCCGGGGACAGGGCCGGACATGGCTACACCTTC
abundance: once; v_gene: TRBV25-1; d_gene: TRBD1; j_gene: TRBJ2-7; CDR3aa: CASSARQGGSYEQYF; CDR3nt: TGTGCCAGCAGTGCCCGACAGGGGGGGTCCTACGAGCAGTACTTC
abundance: NA; v_gene: TRBV10-3; d_gene: TRBD2; j_gene: TRBJ2-7; CDR3aa: CAISESGLAATYEQYF; CDR3nt: TGTGCCATCAGTGAGTCAGGACTAGCGGCTACCTACGAGCAGTACTTC
abundance: NA; v_gene: TRBV4-1; d_gene: TRBD1; j_gene: TRBJ2-4; CDR3aa: CASSQGGQGEKAKNIQYF; CDR3nt: TGCGCCAGCAGCCAAGGGGGACAGGGGGAGAAAGCCAAAAACATTCAGTACTTC
abundance: NA; v_gene: TRBV30; d_gene: NA; j_gene: TRBJ1-4; CDR3aa: CAWRPGSVEKLFF; CDR3nt: TGTGCCTGGAGGCCGGGGTCAGTTGAAAAACTGTTTTTT
abundance: NA; v_gene: TRBV10-3; d_gene: TRBD1; j_gene: TRBJ2-2; CDR3aa: CAIRTDRGDSANTGELFF; CDR3nt: TGTGCCATCAGAACCGACAGGGGGGATAGCGCGAACACCGGGGAGCTGTTTTTT
abundance: NA; v_gene: TRBV7-8; d_gene: NA; j_gene: TRBJ2-7; CDR3aa: CASSLHRNYEQYF; CDR3nt: TGTGCCAGCAGCTTACACAGAAATTACGAGCAGTACTTC
abundance: NA; v_gene: TRBV6-5; d_gene: NA; j_gene: TRBJ2-2; CDR3aa: CASTPRGDTGELFF; CDR3nt: TGTGCCAGCACCCCCAGGGGGGACACCGGGGAGCTGTTTTTT
abundance: NA; v_gene: TRBV11-2; d_gene: NA; j_gene: TRBJ2-7; CDR3aa: CASSRRTGEQYF; CDR3nt: TGTGCCAGCAGCCGACGGACTGGGGAGCAGTACTTC
abundance: NA; v_gene: TRBV2; d_gene: NA; j_gene: TRBJ1-5; CDR3aa: CASSDISGGQPQHF; CDR3nt: TGTGCCAGCAGTGACATATCGGGGGGTCAGCCCCAGCATTTT
abundance: NA; v_gene: TRBV18; d_gene: NA; j_gene: TRBJ2-1; CDR3aa: CASSPDSFDEQFF; CDR3nt: TGTGCCAGCTCACCTGACAGTTTCGATGAGCAGTTCTTC
abundance: NA; v_gene: TRBV12-3/TRBV12-4; d_gene: NA; j_gene: TRBJ2-3; CDR3aa: CVGPTDTQYF; CDR3nt: TGTGTGGGGCCCACAGATACGCAGTATTTT
abundance: NA; v_gene: TRBV5-6; d_gene: NA; j_gene: TRBJ1-4; CDR3aa: CASSLDPRDEKLFF; CDR3nt: TGTGCCAGCAGCTTGGATCCGAGGGATGAAAAACTGTTTTTT
abundance: NA; v_gene: TRBV15; d_gene: NA; j_gene: TRBJ1-5; CDR3aa: CATSLRSFRGNQPQHF; CDR3nt: TGTGCCACCAGCCTCAGAAGTTTTCGGGGCAATCAGCCCCAGCATTTT
abundance: NA; v_gene: TRBV18; d_gene: NA; j_gene: TRBJ1-1; CDR3aa: CASSPGGLTEAFF; CDR3nt: TGTGCCAGCTCACCCGGGGGGCTCACTGAAGCTTTCTTT
abundance: NA; v_gene: TRBV29-1; d_gene: TRBD2; j_gene: TRBJ2-7; CDR3aa: CSVRTNPSGGQIYEQYF; CDR3nt: TGCAGCGTCCGTACCAACCCCAGCGGGGGGCAGATCTACGAGCAGTACTTC
abundance: NA; v_gene: TRBV27; d_gene: NA; j_gene: TRBJ1-5; CDR3aa: CASSLMSDQPQHF; CDR3nt: TGTGCCAGCAGTTTAATGTCAGATCAGCCCCAGCATTTT